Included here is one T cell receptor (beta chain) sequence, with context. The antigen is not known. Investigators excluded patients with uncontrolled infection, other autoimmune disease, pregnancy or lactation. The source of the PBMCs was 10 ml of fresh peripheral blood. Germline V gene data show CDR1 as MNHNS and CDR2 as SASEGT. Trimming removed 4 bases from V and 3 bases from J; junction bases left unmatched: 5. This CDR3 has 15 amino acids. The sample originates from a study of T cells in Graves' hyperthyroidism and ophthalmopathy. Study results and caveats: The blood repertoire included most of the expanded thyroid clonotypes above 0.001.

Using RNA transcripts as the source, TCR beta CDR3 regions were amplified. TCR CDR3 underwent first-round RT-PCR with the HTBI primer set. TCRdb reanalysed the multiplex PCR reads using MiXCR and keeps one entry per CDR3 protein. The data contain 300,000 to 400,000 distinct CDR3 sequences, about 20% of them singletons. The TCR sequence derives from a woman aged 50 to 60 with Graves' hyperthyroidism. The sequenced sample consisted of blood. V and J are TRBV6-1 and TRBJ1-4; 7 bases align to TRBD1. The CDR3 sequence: CASSGGGTANEKLFF. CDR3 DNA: TGTGCCAGCAGTGGGGGCGGGACAGCTAATGAAAAACTGTTTTTT.